The sequence of this TCR beta chain was determined in a study of blood T cell repertoires in COVID-19. Methods used by the authors: Amplification with reference gene primers provided the estimates of nucleated cell counts. The assay was immunoSEQ multiplex PCR, and TCRdb's table has in-frame clones only and misses some. V and J calls and clone size come straight from that table; D and trimming were deduced from the DNA. The data contain hundreds of thousands of clones, about 83% of them singletons. This clone was recorded once. The germline CDR1 and CDR2 sequences are SGHKS and YYEKEE (reference sequence). V was cut by 5 bases and J by 7 bases, with 10 bases left in between. The CDR3 runs 13 residues.

The sequence came from a middle-aged woman with active or convalescent COVID-19. The sequencing sample was made of peripheral blood. This rearrangement joins TRBV5-5 to TRBJ1-6; D is perhaps TRBD1 (5 bases). CDR3: CASRGPGNSPLHF. The CDR3 nucleotides are TGTGCCAGCAGGGGCCCAGGGAATTCACCCCTCCACTTT.